This T cell receptor beta chain was profiled in a study of breast tumors, draining lymph nodes, adjacent tissues. Study results and limitations: Tumor repertoires ranked between lymph nodes and nontumor tissue in diversity, with V and J gene preferences. The data were judged consistent with most tumor T cells coming from lymph node and expanding in tumor.

A word on this clonotype: Its matching antigen is unknown.

TCRdb used MiXCR to reprocess the multiplex PCR reads, holding one entry per CDR3 protein. The sample contains about 230,000 distinct CDR3 sequences, approximately 29% of which appear only once. The lymph nodes were axillary draining lymph nodes from breast cancer patients. The CDR3 spans 13 residues. Germline V gene data show CDR1 as MNHEY and CDR2 as SMNVEV (reference sequence). V shed 6 bases and J shed 3 bases, with 9 bases lying between them. The sequenced material came from axillary lymph node tissue. This chain links TRBV27 with TRBJ1-5, with D tentatively TRBD1 (5 bases). This sequence originates from a female donor with breast cancer. Some clones in this sample may be carry-over from other donors' samples. The CDR3 region has the DNA TGTGCCAGCAGAGCAGGGTCCAATCAGCCCCAGCATTTT. Translated, it gives CASRAGSNQPQHF.